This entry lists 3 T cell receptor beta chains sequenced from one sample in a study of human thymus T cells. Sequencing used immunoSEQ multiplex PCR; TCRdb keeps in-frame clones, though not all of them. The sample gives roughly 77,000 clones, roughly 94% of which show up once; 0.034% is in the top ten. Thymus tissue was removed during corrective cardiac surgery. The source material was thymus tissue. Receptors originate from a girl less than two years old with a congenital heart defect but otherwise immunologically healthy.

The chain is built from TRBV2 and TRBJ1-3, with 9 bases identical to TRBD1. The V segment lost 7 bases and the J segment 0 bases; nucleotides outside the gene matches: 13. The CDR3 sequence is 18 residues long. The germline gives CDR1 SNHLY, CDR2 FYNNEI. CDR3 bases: TGTGCCAGCAAACGGGACAGGGAGTGGTGGGCCTCTGGAAACACCATATATTTT. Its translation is CASKRDREWWASGNTIYF.

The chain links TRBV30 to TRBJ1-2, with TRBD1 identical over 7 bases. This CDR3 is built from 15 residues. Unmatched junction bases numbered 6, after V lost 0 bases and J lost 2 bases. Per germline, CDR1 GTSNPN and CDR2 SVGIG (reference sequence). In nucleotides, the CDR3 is TGTGCCTGGAGTGTACCCTCGACAGGGAACTATGGCTACACCTTC. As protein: CAWSVPSTGNYGYTF.

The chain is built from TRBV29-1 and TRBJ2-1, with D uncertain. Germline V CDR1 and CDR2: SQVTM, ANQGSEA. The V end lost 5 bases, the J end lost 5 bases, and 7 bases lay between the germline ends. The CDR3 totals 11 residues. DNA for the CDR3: TGCAGCGTTTTGAGAGACAATGAGCAGTTCTTC. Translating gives CSVLRDNEQFF.